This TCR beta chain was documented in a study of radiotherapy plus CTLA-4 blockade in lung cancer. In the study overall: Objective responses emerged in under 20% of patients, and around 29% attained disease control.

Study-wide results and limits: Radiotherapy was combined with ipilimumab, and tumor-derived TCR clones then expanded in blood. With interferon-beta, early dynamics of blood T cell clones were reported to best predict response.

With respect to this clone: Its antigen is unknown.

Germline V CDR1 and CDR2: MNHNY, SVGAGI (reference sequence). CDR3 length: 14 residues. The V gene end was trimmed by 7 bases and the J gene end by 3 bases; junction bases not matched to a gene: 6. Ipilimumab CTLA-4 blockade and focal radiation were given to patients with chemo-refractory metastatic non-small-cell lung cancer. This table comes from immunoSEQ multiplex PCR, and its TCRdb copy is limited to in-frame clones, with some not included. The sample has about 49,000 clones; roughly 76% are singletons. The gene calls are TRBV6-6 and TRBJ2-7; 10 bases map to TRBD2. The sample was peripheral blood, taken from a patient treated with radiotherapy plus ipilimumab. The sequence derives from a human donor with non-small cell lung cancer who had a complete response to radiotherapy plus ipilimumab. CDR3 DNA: TGTGCCAGCACAAAGCGGGGGGGCCTCTACGAGCAGTACTTC. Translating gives CASTKRGGLYEQYF.